These T cell receptor beta chains were read from a single sample in a study of blood T cell repertoires in COVID-19. Clones were read by immunoSEQ multiplex PCR, and TCRdb kept only the in-frame ones, dropping some. There are tens of thousands of clones in the sample; approximately 80% occur only once, and 8.5% to 10% lies in the top ten. The sequenced material came from peripheral blood. Receptors were obtained from a human donor in a cohort sampled during active COVID-19. CDR3s leave out the opening cysteine and the closing phenylalanine or tryptophan. Only part of the rows carry a size: once, few, many, or a class if the clone is expanded.

V gene,CDR3 length,clone size,J gene,CDR3 protein
TRBV25-1,11,.,TRBJ2-5,ASTRRGQETQY
TRBV7-6,12,.,TRBJ1-5,ASSLLSGNQPQH
TRBV6-6,13,.,TRBJ2-2,ASSQRGGDTGELF
TRBV18,13,once,TRBJ2-7,ASSNQRGFDYEQY
TRBV7-2,11,.,TRBJ1-1,ASSRDRYTEAF
TRBV7-9,14,.,TRBJ2-5,ASSPRQGRRQETQY
TRBV3-1/TRBV3-2,19,.,TRBJ2-3,ASSQVGGSSGGLISTDTQY
TRBV4-1,10,few,TRBJ2-3,ASSQPTDTQY
TRBV6-5,12,.,TRBJ2-1,ASSSSGNYNEQF
TRBV19,11,.,TRBJ1-2,ASSDLRQKPYT
TRBV2,13,few,TRBJ2-1,ASNDAGTGLNEQF
TRBV11-2,13,.,TRBJ2-7,ASSLSFGGNYEQY
TRBV5-8,16,.,TRBJ2-3,ASSLGLAGGPATDTQY
TRBV28,12,.,TRBJ2-7,ASSSGTRTYEQY
TRBV24-1,12,.,TRBJ1-5,ATSDGGNYQPQH
TRBV3-1/TRBV3-2,15,.,TRBJ2-7,ASSQVSGRAPVVEQY
TRBV11-3,15,.,TRBJ2-5,ASSLGRLAGFQETQY
TRBV6-5,12,.,TRBJ1-5,ASSYRSGNQPQH
TRBV6-5,12,.,TRBJ2-1,AVGRETSGFQQF
TRBV5-1,13,.,TRBJ1-4,ASSLEAGEYEKLF
TRBV6-5,12,.,TRBJ2-1,ASSYSGMGREQF
TRBV7-3,11,.,TRBJ1-2,ASSLGSDYGYT
TRBV6-1,14,.,TRBJ2-2,ASSEKGRAWTGELF
TRBV12-3/TRBV12-4,10,.,TRBJ2-3,ASTQGRDTQY
TRBV9,13,.,TRBJ2-2,ASSPSSGGTGELF
TRBV5-6,13,.,TRBJ1-4,ASSSEGVANEKLF
TRBV7-8,9,.,TRBJ2-1,ASSPRTEQF
TRBV7-7,13,.,TRBJ1-3,ASSPETGGGNTIY
TRBV5-4,12,.,TRBJ2-1,ASRPSGSNNEQF
TRBV6-6,13,.,TRBJ1-2,ASSYSTGNLYGYT
TRBV11-2,12,.,TRBJ2-3,ASSLDGGSDTQY
TRBV5-1,13,.,TRBJ2-3,ASSFGGSSTDTQY
TRBV14,13,.,TRBJ2-5,ASSQDEGGRETQY
TRBV2,9,.,TRBJ2-7,ASSVGLAGS
TRBV5-1,17,.,TRBJ1-3,ASSLGQRPRFLSGNTIY
TRBV2,13,few,TRBJ2-3,ASTPLGGVSDTQY
TRBV9,12,.,TRBJ2-1,ASSVRTSFGEQF
TRBV5-1,12,.,TRBJ2-5,ASSSGGAGETQY
TRBV2,13,.,TRBJ2-5,ASSERGQDKETQY
TRBV5-1,13,.,TRBJ2-2,ASRLAGGGTGELF
TRBV5-1,14,.,TRBJ2-5,ASSARAGEGGETQY
TRBV18,13,.,TRBJ2-1,ASSPGTGGYNEQF
TRBV7-9,11,.,TRBJ1-1,ASSPTGNTEAF
TRBV19,10,.,TRBJ1-5,ATSGGGQPQH
TRBV9,12,.,TRBJ2-7,ASSVTDRAGEQY
TRBV19,13,.,TRBJ1-5,ASSPGTLFDQPQH
TRBV7-2,10,.,TRBJ2-5,ASRPSGETQY
TRBV28,14,.,TRBJ1-6,ASSFGVQGNNSPLH
TRBV28,13,.,TRBJ2-7,ASSPSGTPSYEQY
TRBV5-1,12,once,TRBJ2-7,ASSLQGGGYEQY
TRBV5-1,14,.,TRBJ1-2,ASSLGDSGSGYGYT
TRBV5-6,14,.,TRBJ2-3,ASSLGAGKPPDTQY
TRBV7-6,13,once,TRBJ2-3,ASSPTGVNTDTQY
TRBV5-6,14,few,TRBJ1-5,ASSHGQGAYNQPQH
TRBV6-6,15,.,TRBJ2-5,ASSPLSLDRGRETQY